Described below is a single T cell receptor beta chain sequence and its context. Its antigen is currently unknown. The CDR3 runs 12 residues. Trimming took off 10 bases at V and 4 bases at J, with 11 bases between the two ends. CDR1 and CDR2 (germline): MDHEN, SYDVKM. This sample was taken from a study of T cells in Graves' hyperthyroidism and ophthalmopathy. Findings and limits, study-wide: Blood samples included most of the expanded thyroid clonotypes exceeding 0.001.

The source material, RNA transcripts, was used to amplify TCR beta CDR3 regions. HTBI primers drove first-round RT-PCR of the TCR CDR3. TCRdb ran MiXCR on the multiplex PCR reads and lists one entry per CDR3 protein. The table shows hundreds of thousands of distinct CDR3 sequences, with 20% occurring only once. The sample was blood. The TCR was taken from a man aged 25 to 40 with Graves' ophthalmopathy. V and J are TRBV28 and TRBJ2-1; unclear D gene. CDR3 coding DNA: TGTGCCACCCATAGCCGTTACAATGAGCAGTTCTTC. Residues: CATHSRYNEQFF.